This TCR beta chain is from a study of low-dose radiotherapy and immunotherapy resistance in tumors. Indicated time point: after trial treatment. Treatment defined: LDRT plus nivolumab, ipilimumab, low-dose cyclophosphamide and aspirin (RACIN trial). Covering alpha and beta chains, TRAV- and TRBV-specific primers were used for the first-strand cDNA. TCRs were amplified for approximately 21 PCR cycles with a constant-region primer and V-primer adapter. TCRdb reprocessed the reads via MiXCR and lists one record per CDR3 protein. Among about 84,000 distinct CDR3 sequences listed, about a sixth were seen once. V dropped 5 bases and J dropped 6; count of bases not matched to a gene: 7. The CDR3 loop spans 14 amino acids. Looked up from germline, CDR1 is SEHNR and CDR2 is FQNEAQ (reference sequence). There are many counts of this clonotype.

The specimen was PBMCs, collected after low-dose radiotherapy plus immunotherapy. The TCR comes from a male donor with prostate cancer. The chain links TRBV7-9 to TRBJ2-7; 10 bases agree with TRBD2. The CDR3 loop reads CASSPSSGRGEQYF. DNA for the CDR3: TGTGCCAGCAGCCCCTCTAGCGGGAGAGGCGAGCAGTACTTC.